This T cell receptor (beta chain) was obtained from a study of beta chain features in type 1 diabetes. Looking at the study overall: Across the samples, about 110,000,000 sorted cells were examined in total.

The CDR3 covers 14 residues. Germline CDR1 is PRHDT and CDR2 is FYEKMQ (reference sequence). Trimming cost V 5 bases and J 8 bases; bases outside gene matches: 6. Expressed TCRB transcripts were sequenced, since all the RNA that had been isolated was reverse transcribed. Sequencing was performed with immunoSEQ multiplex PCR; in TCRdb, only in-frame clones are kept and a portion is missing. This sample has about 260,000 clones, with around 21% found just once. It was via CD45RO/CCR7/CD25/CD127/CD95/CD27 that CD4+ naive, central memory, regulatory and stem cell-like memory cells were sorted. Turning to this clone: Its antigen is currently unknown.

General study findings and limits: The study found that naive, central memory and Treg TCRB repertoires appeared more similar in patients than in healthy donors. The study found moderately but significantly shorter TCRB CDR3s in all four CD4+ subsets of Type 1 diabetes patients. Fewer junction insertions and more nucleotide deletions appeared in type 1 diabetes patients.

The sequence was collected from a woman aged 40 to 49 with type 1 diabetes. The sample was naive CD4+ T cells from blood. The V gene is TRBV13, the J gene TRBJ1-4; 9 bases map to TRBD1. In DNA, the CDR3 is TGTGCCAGCAGCCAAGCCACAGGGGGCGAAAAACTGTTTTTT. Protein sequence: CASSQATGGEKLFF.